Given below is one T cell receptor beta chain in context. With 60 Vbeta and 13 Jbeta primers, the PCR was carried out. Repertoires were generated with immunoSEQ multiplex PCR, while TCRdb's copy carries only in-frame clones and drops some. The data show 150,000 to 200,000 clones, and the top ten clones hold 6.5%. These data are taken from a study of cytomegalovirus exposure and HLA in healthy donors. CDR1 is LNHDA, CDR2 SQIVND, per germline (reference sequence). The CDR3 is made up of 16 amino acids. The ends lost 7 bases at V and 7 bases at J; junction bases unmatched: 11. Sequencing was performed on PBMCs. The TCR was taken from a man aged 25-45 years in good health and CMV-seronegative. The chain uses TRBV19 and TRBJ2-1; the match to TRBD1 covers 12 bases. The CDR3 nucleotides are TGTGCCAGTAAAGGTGGGGGACAGGGGGCGGGAAATGAGCAGTTCTTC. Its protein is CASKGGGQGAGNEQFF.